This T cell receptor beta chain was sequenced during a study of blood T cell repertoires in COVID-19. Across the whole study: Whether acute or convalescent, the COVID-19 samples came from the United States, Italy and Spain. Nucleic acid was either cDNA or gDNA, and it came from T cells, B-cell-depleted T cells, or PBMCs.

The junction had 11 bases not matched to a gene; V was cut back by 5 bases and J by 0 bases. CDR3 length: 17 amino acids. CDR1 and CDR2 (germline): MDHEN, SYDVKM. Per the authors' pipeline: It was from reference gene primer amplification that nucleated cell counts were estimated. Using immunoSEQ multiplex PCR, the repertoire was profiled, and TCRdb retains in-frame clones only, with some absent. The D gene and trimming were derived from the DNA, and the V and J assignments and clone size from that table. The sample shows 90,000 to 120,000 clones, approximately 84% of them seen only once. V is TRBV28 and J is TRBJ2-7; 9 nucleotides line up with TRBD1. The sequencing sample was made of peripheral blood. This receptor was taken from a human donor in a cohort sampled during active COVID-19. The CDR3 nucleotides are TGTGCCAGCAGTCACCTACCGGGACAGGGTTCCTCCTACGAGCAGTACTTC. As protein: CASSHLPGQGSSYEQYF.